Below, 11 T cell receptor beta chains from the same sample are listed, as sequenced in a study of blood T cell repertoires in COVID-19. Produced via immunoSEQ multiplex PCR; TCRdb's table is partial and in-frame only. The table has 110,000 or so clones, about four fifths seen once. The sample consisted of peripheral blood. Source of these receptors: a woman between 70 and 85 years old with acute or convalescent COVID-19.

The V gene is TRBV4-3, the J gene TRBJ1-2, with TRBD1 matching over 8 bases. Trimming cost V 5 bases and J 7 bases; bases outside gene matches: 9. Germline V CDR1 and CDR2: LGHNA, YSLEER. The CDR3 extends over 14 amino acids. DNA of the CDR3: TGCGCCAGCAGCTTAGACAGGGGCGGGGGTGGCTACACCTTC. Translated, it gives CASSLDRGGGGYTF.

This rearrangement joins TRBV19 to TRBJ1-1; D remains unclear. CDR3 length equals 13 residues. Trimming took off 2 bases at V and 4 bases at J, with 8 bases between the two ends. Germline CDR1 LNHDA, CDR2 SQIVND (reference sequence). CDR3 nucleotide sequence: TGTGCCAGTAGTATATTCCGGGGCACTGAAGCTTTCTTT. Amino acid sequence: CASSIFRGTEAFF. Using reference TRBV19 and TRBJ1-1 for the parts outside the CDR3, the full variable domain is DGGITQSPKYLFRKEGQNVTLSCEQNLNHDAMYWYRQDPGQGLRLIYYSQIVNDFQKGDIAEGYSVSREKKESFPLTVTSAQKNPTAFYLCASSIFRGTEAFFGQGTRLTVV.

The genes are TRBV9 and TRBJ2-1; D is perhaps TRBD2 (6 bases). CDR1 is SGDLS, CDR2 YYNGEE, per germline. The V end lost 0 bases, the J end lost 4 bases, and 11 bases lay between the germline ends. The CDR3 runs to 15 residues. This chain's CDR3 is CASSVGLAVYNEQFF. CDR3 in DNA: TGTGCCAGCAGCGTAGGGTTAGCGGTTTACAATGAGCAGTTCTTC.

DNA of the CDR3: TGCGCCAGCAGCCAAGATCGTTTCCAGGGGAGCTACACCTTC. It translates to CASSQDRFQGSYTF. The gene calls are TRBV4-3 and TRBJ1-2, with a tentative D call TRBD1 (6 bases). Per germline, CDR1 LGHNA and CDR2 YSLEER. V was pared by 0 bases and J by 9 bases, with 14 bases between. The CDR3 is 14 amino acids.

The rearrangement joins TRBV29-1 to TRBJ2-5; TRBD1 aligns across 7 bases. The CDR3 is made up of 16 amino acids. Germline lookup yields CDR1 SQVTM and CDR2 ANQGSEA. V shed 4 bases, J shed 2 bases, and the junction held 13 bases outside the gene matches. The CDR3 DNA reads TGCAGCGTTGTGGGGCGCGCAGGGGGTTATCAAGAGACCCAGTACTTC. It encodes CSVVGRAGGYQETQYF.

The chain carries TRBV4-1 and TRBJ2-3; D is possibly TRBD2 (5 bases). V lost 1 base and J 2 bases, leaving 13 bases between the germline ends. The CDR3 is made up of 16 amino acids. The germline gives CDR1 MGHRA, CDR2 YSYEKL. The CDR3 loop reads CASSQGESASTDTQYF. The CDR3 nucleotides are TGCGCCAGCAGCCAAGGGGAGAGCGCATCCACAGATACGCAGTATTTT.

This clone was seen more than once but under ten times. The chain couples TRBV29-1 to TRBJ1-3; 7 nucleotides align to TRBD1. The CDR3 loop spans 14 amino acids. V was clipped by 4 bases and J by 0 bases; unmatched bases: 3. Per the germline V gene, CDR1 is SQVTM and CDR2 is ANQGSEA. The CDR3 sequence is CSVATGSSGNTIYF. The CDR3 nucleotides are TGCAGCGTTGCGACAGGGTCCTCTGGAAACACCATATATTTT. Complete variable domain (other parts from reference TRBV29-1 and TRBJ1-3): SAVISQKPSRDICQRGTSLTIQCQVDSQVTMMFWYRQQPGQSLTLIATANQGSEATYESGFVIDKFPISRPNLTFSTLTVSNMSPEDSSIYLCSVATGSSGNTIYFGEGSWLTVV.

This sequence joins TRBV9 and TRBJ2-3; 8 nucleotides align to TRBD2. The V segment lost 3 bases and the J segment 2 bases; nucleotides outside the gene matches: 14. CDR3 length equals 18 residues. The germline gives CDR1 SGDLS, CDR2 YYNGEE. CDR3 sequence (DNA): TGTGCCAGCAGCGCCTCCCCGACTAGCGCCCTGTACACAGATACGCAGTATTTT. Protein product: CASSASPTSALYTDTQYF.

This clone was counted a single time. This chain joins TRBV6-5 and TRBJ2-3; 7 nucleotides align to TRBD2. The CDR3 contains 15 residues. CDR1 and CDR2 (germline): MNHEY, SVGAGI. V was pared by 7 bases and J by 4 bases, with 11 bases of the junction left unmatched. DNA for the CDR3: TGTGCCAGCACTCCCGAGGGACTACCGGCAGATACGCAGTATTTT. As protein: CASTPEGLPADTQYF.

The chain carries TRBV4-3 and TRBJ2-3; maybe TRBD1 (6 bases). V was clipped by 0 bases and J by 3 bases, with 10 bases between them. Germline loops: CDR1 LGHNA, CDR2 YSLEER. The length of the CDR3 is 15 residues. The CDR3 is CASSQERTDTDTQYF. In DNA form, the CDR3 reads TGCGCCAGCAGCCAAGAAAGGACAGATACAGATACGCAGTATTTT.

V gene TRBV4-3 combines with J gene TRBJ2-7; 7 bases are shared with TRBD1. This CDR3 is built from 16 residues. V lost 1 base to trimming and J lost 0 bases; unmatched junction nucleotides: 6. Per germline, CDR1 LGHNA and CDR2 YSLEER. The CDR3 reads CASSQARQGISYEQYF. DNA for the CDR3: TGCGCCAGCAGCCAAGCGAGACAGGGCATCTCCTACGAGCAGTACTTC.